These 15 T cell receptor beta chains were sequenced from one sample in a study of cytomegalovirus exposure and HLA in healthy donors (dated by TCRdb to about 2017). The library was generated by the immunoSEQ multiplex PCR assay. For the multiplex PCR, a mixture combining 60 forward primers for TCR Vbeta segments and 13 reverse primers for TCR Jbeta segments was used. As stored in TCRdb, this immuneACCESS dataset retains in-frame rearrangements with V and J assigned. A fraction of the clones does not appear; measured against another copy, unresolved V genes explain less than half of the discrepancy, and the remainder lacks a known reason. This sample is represented by 95,000 to 150,000 clones; under 85% of them were singletons. About 5.8% of the sample is held by the ten biggest clonotypes. The sample was PBMCs. The source of these receptors is a man aged 18-30 years in good health and CMV-seropositive.

V usage is TRBV7-9 and J usage is TRBJ2-2, with TRBD1 matching over 7 bases. J lost 8 bases, V lost 5 bases, and 14 bases had no gene match. The CDR3 consists of 16 residues. Germline assignment: CDR1 SEHNR and CDR2 FQNEAQ (reference sequence). Here the CDR3 reads CASSPSDRAQLGELFF. The CDR3 nucleotides are TGTGCCAGCAGCCCGTCAGACAGGGCCCAATTGGGGGAGCTGTTTTTT.

The chain has TRBV13 and TRBJ2-1; the D is unclear. Germline CDR1 is PRHDT and CDR2 is FYEKMQ (reference sequence). With 6 bases removed from V and 6 bases from J, the gap between germline ends came to 9 bases. This CDR3 spans 12 amino acids. The DNA of the CDR3 is TGTGCCAGCAGTCAATCAGGCAATGAGCAGTTCTTC. It yields the protein CASSQSGNEQFF.

The chain has TRBV5-4 and TRBJ2-3; 8 positions match TRBD2. Trimming cost V 0 bases and J 0 bases; bases outside gene matches: 3. CDR1 and CDR2 from the germline V gene are SGHNT and YYREEE (reference sequence). The CDR3 is made up of 16 amino acids. Here the CDR3 reads CASSLELADSTDTQYF. The CDR3 DNA reads as TGTGCCAGCAGCTTGGAACTAGCGGATAGCACAGATACGCAGTATTTT.

The J gene is TRBJ1-5, the V gene TRBV5-6; D ambiguous. V was trimmed by 4 bases and J by 0 bases, leaving 14 bases between them. The CDR3 is made up of 16 amino acids. CDR1 is SGHDT and CDR2 is YYEEEE in the germline V gene. The CDR3 loop reads CASSASTHYSNQPQHF. The CDR3 nucleotides are TGTGCCAGCAGCGCTTCTACCCACTATAGCAATCAGCCCCAGCATTTT.

V is TRBV29-1 and J is TRBJ2-1; 13 bases are shared with TRBD2. The CDR3 is 16 amino acids. The V and J ends lost 5 bases and 0 bases, in that order; junction bases with no gene match: 4. CDR1 is SQVTM and CDR2 is ANQGSEA in the germline V gene. Here the CDR3 reads CSVIGTSGNSYNEQFF. DNA of the CDR3: TGCAGCGTTATTGGGACTAGCGGGAACTCCTACAATGAGCAGTTCTTC.

This chain links TRBV30 with TRBJ1-6, with 8 bases matching TRBD1. V dropped 0 bases and J dropped 3; count of bases not matched to a gene: 16. The CDR3 has 20 residues. The V gene's germline CDR1 is GTSNPN and CDR2 SVGIG (reference sequence). Here the CDR3 reads CAWSVRVTGASTYYNSPLHF. CDR3 nucleotide sequence: TGTGCCTGGAGTGTACGCGTGACAGGGGCATCTACTTACTATAATTCACCCCTCCACTTT.

This clone turned up a few times. The chain uses TRBV13 and TRBJ2-1, with a tentative D call TRBD1 (6 bases). The CDR3 sequence is 19 residues long. With 3 bases removed from V and 8 bases from J, the gap between germline ends came to 29 bases. The germline V gene has CDR1 PRHDT and CDR2 FYEKMQ (reference sequence). In nucleotides, the CDR3 is TGTGCCAGCAGCTTCGCTTACGGAAAACAGGGTAGTTATACGGATGAGCAGTTCTTC. It yields the protein CASSFAYGKQGSYTDEQFF.

This sequence joins TRBV11-3 and TRBJ2-1, with TRBD2 identical over 9 bases. Trimming cost V 3 bases and J 8 bases; bases outside gene matches: 5. CDR3 length equals 14 residues. Germline-derived CDR1 and CDR2 are SGHNT and YENEEA. This CDR3 reads CASSLRGGGHEQFF. For the CDR3, the DNA is TGTGCCAGCAGCTTGCGGGGGGGCGGCCATGAGCAGTTCTTC. Together with reference TRBV11-3 and TRBJ2-1, the CDR3 gives the full variable domain: EAGVVQSPRYKIIEKKQPVAFWCNPISGHNTLYWYLQNLGQGPELLIRYENEEAVDDSQLPKDRFSAERLKGVDSTLKIQPAELGDSAVYLCASSLRGGGHEQFFGPGTRLTVL.

This chain's CDR3 is CASSLARETGSPDTQYF. Here the CDR3 DNA reads TGCGCCAGCAGCTTGGCAAGAGAGACAGGGTCCCCAGATACGCAGTATTTT. This rearrangement joins TRBV5-1 to TRBJ2-3; 7 bases are shared with TRBD1. The CDR3 runs to 17 residues. Germline-derived CDR1 and CDR2 are SGHRS and YFSETQ. Trimming took 0 bases from V and 4 from J; bases not matched to a gene: 11.

The V gene is TRBV28, the J gene TRBJ2-4, with D hard to call. Trimming cost V 9 bases and J 0 bases, with 15 bases left between them. Germline V gives CDR1 MDHEN, CDR2 SYDVKM. This CDR3 comprises 15 residues. The CDR3 sequence: CASSISDLAKNIQYF. The CDR3, as DNA: TGTGCCAGTTCCATATCCGACTTAGCCAAAAACATTCAGTACTTC.

The V gene is TRBV19, the J gene TRBJ1-2; possibly TRBD1 for D (5 bases). V was pared by 3 bases and J by 4 bases, with 18 bases between. CDR3 length: 16 amino acids. Germline values: CDR1 LNHDA, CDR2 SQIVND (reference sequence). CDR3 nucleotide sequence: TGTGCCAGTAGTATTGCCGATAGGGGTCGTTCCTATGGCTACACCTTC. Translation gives CASSIADRGRSYGYTF.

The J gene is TRBJ1-5, the V gene TRBV4-1; D is uncertain. Trimming stripped 1 base from V and 3 bases from J, with 13 bases between. There are 16 residues in the CDR3. CDR1 MGHRA and CDR2 YSYEKL come from the germline V gene. In nucleotides, the CDR3 is TGCGCCAGCAGCCAAGGAAGGCACAGCTACAATCAGCCCCAGCATTTT. Translation gives CASSQGRHSYNQPQHF.

J is TRBJ2-7 and V is TRBV7-6; D remains unclear. There are 13 residues in the CDR3. V was trimmed by 0 bases and J by 1 base, leaving 4 bases between them. The germline V gene encodes CDR1 SGHVS and CDR2 FNYEAQ. In DNA, the CDR3 is TGTGCCAGCAGCTTAGCATCGTCCTACGAGCAGTACTTC. It translates to CASSLASSYEQYF.

This chain connects TRBV27 to TRBJ1-5; D gene unclear. Looked up from germline, CDR1 is MNHEY and CDR2 is SMNVEV (reference sequence). With 5 bases removed from V and 6 bases from J, the gap between germline ends came to 11 bases. The CDR3 is 13 amino acids. The CDR3 spells CASSPWESQPQHF. CDR3 nucleotides: TGTGCCAGCAGTCCATGGGAGTCTCAGCCCCAGCATTTT.

To note about this clone: This specimen includes other DNA sequences encoding the same CDR3. The rearrangement joins TRBV7-6 to TRBJ1-3; no clear D gene. Trimming took off 5 bases at V and 0 bases at J, with 8 bases between the two ends. CDR1 SGHVS and CDR2 FNYEAQ come from the germline V gene. The CDR3 totals 14 residues. The CDR3 sequence: CASSLKSSGNTIYF. CDR3 bases: TGTGCCAGCAGCCTAAAGAGCTCTGGAAACACCATATATTTT.